Listed below are T cell receptor beta chains from one sample, sequenced in a study of blood T cells in healthy people across ages. TCRdb reprocessed the 5' RACE reads with MiXCR, giving one entry per CDR3 protein. The sample has 600,000 to 800,000 distinct CDR3 sequences, around 21% seen once; the top ten hold roughly 3.6%. The source material was blood. Receptor source: a man in his 70s in good health. The CDR3 runs from the conserved cysteine through the conserved F or W. D genes are given only for firm matches. Clone size is stated in some rows and not others, as once, few, many or a class when expanded.

>NA|NA|TRBV5-1|14|TRBJ2-7
TGCGCCAGCAGCTTGAACAGGGATTCCTACGAGCAGTACTTC
CASSLNRDSYEQYF
>NA|TRBD2|TRBV3-1|14|TRBJ2-1
TGTGCCAGCAGCAATAGCGGGAGAGTTAATGAGCAGTTCTTC
CASSNSGRVNEQFF
>few|NA|TRBV15|16|TRBJ2-1
TGTGCCACCAGCAGAGTCACAGGGTTGGGGCAAGAGACCCAGTACTTT
CATSRVTGLGQETQYF
>NA|TRBD2|TRBV7-6|15|TRBJ2-1
TGTGCCAGCAGCGCGGGACTAGCGGGGGGGGTGGAGCAGTTCTTC
CASSAGLAGGVEQFF
>NA|NA|TRBV3-1|17|TRBJ1-1
TGTGCCAGCAGCCAAGGTTTATATGGGGCCCCGAACACTGAAGCTTTCTTT
CASSQGLYGAPNTEAFF
>many|TRBD2|TRBV6-5|15|TRBJ2-7
TGTGCCAGCAGTTACGGGACTAGCGGATCCTACGAGCAGTACTTC
CASSYGTSGSYEQYF
>NA|NA|TRBV5-1|16|TRBJ2-7
TGCGCCAGCAGCCTCCAACTTACCCTAAAAGCCTACGAGCAGTACTTC
CASSLQLTLKAYEQYF
>NA|TRBD2|TRBV28|15|TRBJ2-7
TGTGCCAGCAGTTTATCGGGACTAGCAACCTACGAGCAGTACTTC
CASSLSGLATYEQYF
>NA|TRBD2|TRBV20-1|17|TRBJ2-5
TGCAGTGCGGCCCGCGGACTAGCGGGGCCCCGTCAAGAGACCCAGTACTTC
CSAARGLAGPRQETQYF
>NA|NA|TRBV7-2|13|TRBJ2-1
TGTGCCAGCAGCTTCAGGGGTCTCGCCGCCGTGTTCTTC
CASSFRGLAAVFF
>few|NA|TRBV11-2|14|TRBJ2-1
TGTGCCAGCAGCCGATCTGTACTAGACAATGAGCAGTTCTTC
CASSRSVLDNEQFF
>many|NA|TRBV15|13|TRBJ2-3
TGTGCCACCAGCTCCCGGTTCACAGATACGCAGTATTTT
CATSSRFTDTQYF
>NA|NA|TRBV2|15|TRBJ2-1
TGTGCCAGCAGTGATCTTCAGGGCTCCTACCATGAGCAGTTCTTC
CASSDLQGSYHEQFF
>many|TRBD2|TRBV29-1|17|TRBJ2-5
TGCAGCTCCAGAGGGACTAGCGGGAGGGCCAGGCAAGAGACCCAGTACTTC
CSSRGTSGRARQETQYF